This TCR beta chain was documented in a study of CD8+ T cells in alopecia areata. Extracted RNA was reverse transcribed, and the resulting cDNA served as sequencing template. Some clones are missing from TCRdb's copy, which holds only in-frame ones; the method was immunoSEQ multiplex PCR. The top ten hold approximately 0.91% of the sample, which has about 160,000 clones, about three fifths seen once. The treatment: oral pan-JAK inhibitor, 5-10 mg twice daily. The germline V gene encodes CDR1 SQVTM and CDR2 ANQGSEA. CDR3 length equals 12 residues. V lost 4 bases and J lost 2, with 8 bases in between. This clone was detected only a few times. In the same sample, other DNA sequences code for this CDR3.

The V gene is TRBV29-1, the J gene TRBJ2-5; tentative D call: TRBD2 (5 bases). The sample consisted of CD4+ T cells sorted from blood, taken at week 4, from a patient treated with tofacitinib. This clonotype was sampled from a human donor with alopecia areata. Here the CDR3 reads CSVVRGQETQYF. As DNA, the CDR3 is TGCAGCGTTGTTCGGGGTCAAGAGACCCAGTACTTC.